These T cell receptor beta chains were read from a single sample in a study of T cell changes during pregnancy in multiple sclerosis. Measured with immunoSEQ multiplex PCR; TCRdb has only the in-frame clones, and not every one. The sample contains more than 60,000 clones, 91% of which appear only once. The starting material was peripheral blood, obtained before pregnancy. These receptor sequences come from a female donor with multiple sclerosis, enrolled in a pregnancy study. Both conserved end residues are trimmed from each CDR3. A row's size may be missing; if present it is once, few, many or a size class.

size,V,J,CDR3
-,TRBV7-2,TRBJ2-7,ASSLLREGVEQY
-,TRBV7-2,TRBJ1-4,ASSTRADPNEKLF
once,TRBV4-3,TRBJ1-1,ASSQIWGSKAF
few,TRBV6-1,TRBJ2-1,ASSEARQVDEQF
-,TRBV4-3,TRBJ2-1,ASSQEGAGSSYNEQF
-,TRBV30,TRBJ1-1,AWRGQTNTEAF
-,TRBV11-2,TRBJ2-3,ASSSLSRYTQY
-,TRBV25-1,TRBJ1-5,ASSNINQPQH
-,TRBV7-2,TRBJ1-6,ASSLARTGNSPLH
-,TRBV4-3,TRBJ2-7,ASSQDGGPPYEQY
-,TRBV18,TRBJ1-1,ASSPQQGRNTEAF
-,TRBV15,TRBJ1-4,ATRAGGDEKLF
-,TRBV5-4,TRBJ1-1,ASSPRGGAGTTEAF
-,TRBV9,TRBJ2-3,ASSKTGTQIPDTQY
-,TRBV11-3,TRBJ2-1,ASSYGGGRTNEQF
-,TRBV7-2,TRBJ1-2,ASSPDRGGYT
-,TRBV27,TRBJ2-7,ASSLSFLAGEQY
once,TRBV18,TRBJ2-7,ASSGAQSYEQY
-,TRBV4-2,TRBJ1-2,ASSQEADANYGYT
-,TRBV25-1,TRBJ2-2,AIGLASGTGELF
-,TRBV6-5,TRBJ2-7,ASSPEQPKYEQY
-,TRBV29-1,TRBJ2-1,SVSKPGRDEQF
-,TRBV11-1,TRBJ2-7,ASTSGSSYEQY
-,TRBV6-1,TRBJ2-7,ASTPIGTGPYEQY
-,TRBV6-5,TRBJ1-1,ASKSYTEAF
once,TRBV29-1,TRBJ2-3,TSRGTDTQY
-,TRBV19,TRBJ1-1,ASSSQGLDTEAF
few,TRBV7-3,TRBJ1-5,ASSLKWSFRPQH
-,TRBV6-5,TRBJ1-2,ASRRDSNYGYT
-,TRBV10-3,TRBJ1-1,AIMFPGGSEAF